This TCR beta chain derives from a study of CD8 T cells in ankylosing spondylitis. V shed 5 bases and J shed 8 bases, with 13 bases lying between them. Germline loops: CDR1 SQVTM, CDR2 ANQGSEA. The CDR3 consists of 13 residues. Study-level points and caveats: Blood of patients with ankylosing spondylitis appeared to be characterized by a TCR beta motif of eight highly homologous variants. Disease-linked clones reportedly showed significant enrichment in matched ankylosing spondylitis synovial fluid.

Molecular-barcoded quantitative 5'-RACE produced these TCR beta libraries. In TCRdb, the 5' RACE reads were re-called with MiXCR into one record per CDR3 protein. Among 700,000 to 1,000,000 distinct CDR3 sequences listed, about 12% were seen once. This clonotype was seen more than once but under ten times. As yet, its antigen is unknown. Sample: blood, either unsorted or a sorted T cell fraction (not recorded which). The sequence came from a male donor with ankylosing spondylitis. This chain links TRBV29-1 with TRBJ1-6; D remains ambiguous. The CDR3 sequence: CSVKPGLDSPLHF. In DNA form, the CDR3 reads TGCAGCGTTAAACCCGGGTTGGATTCACCCCTCCACTTT.